These T cell receptor beta chains were read from a single sample in a study of CD8 T cells in ankylosing spondylitis. TCRdb re-called the 5' RACE reads through MiXCR, storing one row per CDR3 protein. The table has 300,000 to 400,000 distinct CDR3 sequences, 20% to 25% seen once. The sequenced material came from blood, either unsorted or a sorted T cell fraction (not recorded which). Receptor source: a male donor with ankylosing spondylitis or in good health (not recorded which). The CDR3 runs from the conserved cysteine through the conserved F or W. D genes are given only for firm matches. Size tells how often a clone was seen (once, few, many) or the class of an expanded clone, and some rows leave it out.

j_call,clone_size,v_call,d_call,cdr3_aa,cdr3_nt
TRBJ2-1,many,TRBV29-1,.,CSAEGLGDEQFF,TGCAGCGCAGAAGGTCTCGGGGATGAGCAGTTCTTC
TRBJ2-7,few,TRBV10-3,.,CAISPDREVSHEQYF,TGTGCCATCAGCCCCGACAGGGAGGTTTCCCACGAGCAGTACTTC
TRBJ2-5,.,TRBV20-1,.,CSARDLIKEARETQYF,TGCAGTGCTAGAGACCTAATTAAGGAAGCCCGAGAGACCCAGTACTTC
TRBJ2-1,.,TRBV12-3/TRBV12-4,.,CASSLVGYEQFF,TGTGCCAGCAGTTTGGTAGGATATGAGCAGTTCTTC
TRBJ1-1,.,TRBV6-1,.,CASSPGPGDWDTEAFF,TGTGCCAGCAGCCCCGGGCCAGGGGATTGGGACACTGAAGCTTTCTTT
TRBJ1-1,.,TRBV10-3,TRBD1,CAIRVTGEETEAFF,TGTGCCATCAGGGTAACAGGGGAGGAAACTGAAGCTTTCTTT
TRBJ2-3,few,TRBV7-9,.,CASSSTGGIDTQYF,TGTGCCAGCAGCTCAACGGGGGGCATAGATACGCAGTATTTT
TRBJ2-3,few,TRBV9,TRBD2,CASSVSGVPDTQYF,TGTGCCAGCAGCGTAAGCGGGGTACCAGATACGCAGTATTTT
TRBJ2-3,.,TRBV18,.,CASSPEPTDTQYF,TGTGCCAGCTCACCGGAGCCGACAGATACGCAGTATTTT
TRBJ2-5,.,TRBV7-9,.,CASSERAGSETQYF,TGTGCCAGCAGCGAAAGGGCAGGGTCCGAGACCCAGTACTTC
TRBJ2-7,.,TRBV7-9,.,CASSSTDNYEQYF,TGTGCCAGCAGCTCGACAGATAACTACGAGCAGTACTTC
TRBJ2-1,.,TRBV20-1,.,CSAPGTYNEQFF,TGCAGTGCCCCGGGGACTTACAATGAGCAGTTCTTC
TRBJ2-1,.,TRBV4-2,TRBD2,CASSQDLGRGSSYNEQFF,TGTGCCAGCAGCCAAGATCTTGGGCGGGGGAGCTCCTACAATGAGCAGTTCTTC
TRBJ2-2,many,TRBV6-5,.,CASSSLNTGELFF,TGTGCCAGCAGTTCCCTTAACACCGGGGAGCTGTTTTTT
TRBJ1-2,.,TRBV12-3/TRBV12-4,.,CASSLPDNYGYTF,TGTGCCAGCAGTTTACCGGATAACTATGGCTACACCTTC
TRBJ2-7,.,TRBV5-1,TRBD1,CASSFTGAYEQYF,TGCGCCAGCAGCTTTACAGGGGCCTACGAGCAGTACTTC
TRBJ2-2,.,TRBV7-2,TRBD2,CASSLAGGSSGELFF,TGTGCCAGCAGCCTAGCGGGGGGCTCCTCTGGGGAGCTGTTTTTT
TRBJ2-1,few,TRBV12-3/TRBV12-4,.,CASSFASGGGQFF,TGTGCCAGCAGTTTTGCCAGCGGAGGCGGGCAGTTCTTC
TRBJ2-7,.,TRBV20-1,TRBD1,CSARTGTGVGEQYF,TGCAGTGCAAGAACCGGGACAGGGGTCGGCGAGCAGTACTTC
TRBJ2-7,.,TRBV30,TRBD2,CASERGSSYEQYF,TGTGCCTCAGAGCGGGGGAGCTCCTACGAGCAGTACTTC
TRBJ1-1,many,TRBV11-2,TRBD1,CASSPRAGGITEAFF,TGTGCCAGCAGCCCTCGGGCAGGGGGAATCACTGAAGCTTTCTTT
TRBJ1-2,few,TRBV4-1,TRBD1,CASSPGQGTLPSGYTF,TGCGCCAGCAGCCCAGGACAGGGTACCCTTCCAAGTGGCTACACCTTC
TRBJ2-3,few,TRBV6-1,.,CASSPILRDTQYF,TGTGCCAGCAGTCCGATCTTGAGAGATACGCAGTATTTT
TRBJ2-7,once,TRBV7-8,TRBD1,CASSLDRDRLSYEQYF,TGTGCCAGCAGCTTAGATCGGGACAGACTATCCTACGAGCAGTACTTC
TRBJ2-5,.,TRBV7-6,TRBD1,CASSLIGGEETQYF,TGTGCCAGCAGCTTAATAGGGGGCGAAGAGACCCAGTACTTC
TRBJ2-1,.,TRBV29-1,.,CSVVVASYNEQFF,TGCAGCGTTGTGGTAGCCTCCTACAATGAGCAGTTCTTC
TRBJ2-7,medium-sized,TRBV12-3/TRBV12-4,.,CASSFVASKHYEQYF,TGTGCCAGCAGTTTCGTGGCGTCCAAACACTACGAGCAGTACTTC
TRBJ1-6,few,TRBV29-1,.,CSVEPRRTCYNSPLHF,TGCAGCGTTGAACCGCGGAGGACTTGCTATAATTCACCCCTCCACTTT
TRBJ2-1,.,TRBV9,.,CASSNTPGNEQFF,TGTGCCAGCAGCAACACACCTGGGAATGAGCAGTTCTTC
TRBJ2-2,.,TRBV3-1,.,CASSRRVDTGELFF,TGTGCCAGCAGCCGACGGGTGGACACCGGGGAGCTGTTTTTT
TRBJ2-7,few,TRBV20-1,.,CSARDRSEGYSYEQYF,TGCAGTGCTAGAGATCGATCAGAGGGATACTCCTACGAGCAGTACTTC
TRBJ2-3,few,TRBV10-3,.,CAISEPHTDTQYF,TGTGCCATCAGTGAGCCCCATACAGATACGCAGTATTTT
TRBJ2-3,.,TRBV4-1,.,CASSQEDGSFPDTQYF,TGCGCCAGCAGCCAAGAAGATGGGAGTTTCCCAGATACGCAGTATTTT